This T cell receptor beta chain was recorded in a study of beta chain features in type 1 diabetes. Study-wide background: Comparable age, gender and cell yields were observed in patients relative to healthy donors. Study-level points and caveats: At VDJ recombination sites, type 1 diabetes patients had fewer insertions and more deleted nucleotides. For Type 1 diabetes patients, all four CD4+ subsets carried TCRB CDR3s that were moderately but significantly shorter. Cells that show high TCR expression could be over-represented by cDNA sequencing.

Comments on this clone: Its antigen is not known.

A heparinised blood draw that averaged around 100 mL was obtained once from each donor. The length of the CDR3 is 17 residues. V lost 2 bases, J lost 6 bases, and 12 bases stayed unmatched. From germline, CDR1 is KGHSH and CDR2 LQKENI. The study reverse transcribed the entire isolated RNA, so it sequenced expressed TCRB transcripts. The table came from immunoSEQ multiplex PCR; TCRdb's copy has only in-frame clones and leaves some out. This table holds under 400,000 clones, around 12% found once. The TCR was taken from a woman younger than 35 with type 1 diabetes. This chain joins TRBV18 and TRBJ2-3; 9 nucleotides match TRBD2. Sequenced material: naive CD4+ T cells from blood. The CDR3 region is CASSPMAIAGAGDTQYF. DNA for the CDR3: TGTGCCAGCTCACCAATGGCGATAGCGGGAGCGGGGGATACGCAGTATTTT.